This T cell receptor (beta chain) originates from a study of T cells of healthy individuals (dated by TCRdb to 2016 to 2019). The CDR3 covers 19 residues, taking in both the cysteine and the phenylalanine. Only CDR3 DNA remains: 57 bases, in frame from the first base. V trim: 4 bases; J trim: 1 base; unmatched bases: 14. The germline V gene yields MGHRA for CDR1 and YSYEKL for CDR2. On this clonotype: Its antigen is unknown. No much larger clonotype is one base removed from it; base qualities were not supplied.

Receptors were amplified or captured by 5' RACE. The data were produced on an Illumina MiSeq. In-frame beta chains were kept once TCRdb had trimmed the public reads at Q25 with fastp and called clones with MiXCR. Each CDR3 protein gets just one entry, which takes the most common genes and DNA from the rows behind it. This sample gives 65,000 to 95,000 distinct CDR3 sequences in total; about 4.8% of them show up just once. Roughly 7.1% of the sample rests with the top ten. The TCR originated in a female donor in good health. The rearrangement joined TRBV4-1 to TRBJ1-5; 9 junctional bases match TRBD1. The nucleotides read TGCGCCAGCAGCCGCTTCCCCTGGACAGGGGCTATCAGCAATCAGCCCCAGCATTTT. This sequence encodes CASSRFPWTGAISNQPQHF.